These 21 T cell receptor beta chains were sequenced from one sample in a study of blood T cell repertoires in COVID-19. Profiling relied on immunoSEQ multiplex PCR, and the TCRdb table lists in-frame clones only, not all of them. The data hold approximately 250,000 clones, with 75% to 95% observed a single time. Sample: PBMCs or T cells enriched from blood (not recorded which). These receptors were obtained from a man aged 40-49 years who had been exposed to COVID-19.

The V call is TRBV6-5, the J call TRBJ2-3; maybe TRBD1 (6 bases). Trimming pared 5 bases from V and 1 base from J, leaving 13 bases between. CDR1 is MNHEY and CDR2 is SVGAGI in the germline V gene. The CDR3 length is 15 residues. CDR3 residues: CASSPANRGTDTQYF. For the CDR3, the DNA is TGTGCCAGCAGTCCCGCTAACAGGGGCACAGATACGCAGTATTTT.

The CDR3 sequence: CASSFIGLGGANQPQHF. The CDR3 bases are TGTGCCAGCAGTTTCATAGGTTTGGGAGGGGCAAATCAGCCCCAGCATTTT. The J gene is TRBJ1-5, the V gene TRBV27, with D possibly TRBD1 on 5 matching bases. CDR3 length equals 17 residues. Germline V gene data show CDR1 as MNHEY and CDR2 as SMNVEV (reference sequence). Trimming left V 3 bases short and J 4 bases short, with 19 bases between.

V gene TRBV27 combines with J gene TRBJ1-6; D is undetermined. V was trimmed by 6 bases and J by 7 bases, leaving 16 bases between them. Germline values: CDR1 MNHEY, CDR2 SMNVEV (reference sequence). This CDR3 contains 15 residues. The DNA for the CDR3 is TGTGCCAGCAGCCTCCGGGGTACCCTAAATTCACCCCTCCACTTT. Its protein is CASSLRGTLNSPLHF.

The genes are TRBV7-2 and TRBJ2-7; a possible D gene is TRBD2 (5 bases). Trimming pared 4 bases from V and 1 base from J, leaving 11 bases between. The CDR3 runs 14 residues. Germline CDR1 is SGHTA and CDR2 is FQGNSA. CDR3 amino acids: CASSSGLRSYEQYF. In DNA, the CDR3 is TGTGCCAGCAGCTCCGGACTTCGGTCCTACGAGCAGTACTTC. The full variable domain, in which reference TRBV7-2 and TRBJ2-7 provide the parts outside the CDR3, is GAGVSQSPSNKVTEKGKDVELRCDPISGHTALYWYRQSLGQGLEFLIYFQGNSAPDKSGLPSDRFSAERTGGSVSTLTIQRTQQEDSAVYLCASSSGLRSYEQYFGPGTRLTVT.

This chain uses TRBV19 with TRBJ2-1; 7 nucleotides align to TRBD2. The germline CDR1 and CDR2 sequences are LNHDA and SQIVND (reference sequence). The CDR3 has 13 residues. V gave up 5 bases and J gave up 9 bases; unmatched junction bases: 7. Here the CDR3 reads CASSAGLVAEQFF. The CDR3 DNA sequence: TGTGCCAGTAGTGCCGGACTAGTAGCTGAGCAGTTCTTC.

This clone turned up a few times. The CDR3 sequence: CASSYGGRNTEAFF. The DNA of the CDR3 is TGTGCCAGCTCCTACGGGGGGAGAAACACTGAAGCTTTCTTT. The chain links TRBV7-3 to TRBJ1-1; TRBD1 is a possible D gene (5 bases). The ends were cut back, 8 bases at V and 2 bases at J, with 15 bases in the middle. This CDR3 region has 14 residues. In germline, CDR1 is SGHTA, CDR2 FQGTGA.

J is TRBJ2-3 and V is TRBV7-3; weak D call: TRBD2 (6 bases). V lost 4 bases and J 0 bases, leaving 17 bases between the germline ends. Germline V gives CDR1 SGHTA, CDR2 FQGTGA. This CDR3 has 17 amino acids. The CDR3 spells CASSWMGGGTSTDTQYF. CDR3 DNA sequence: TGTGCCAGCAGCTGGATGGGAGGCGGCACAAGCACAGATACGCAGTATTTT.

This chain links TRBV4-3 with TRBJ1-1; 7 nucleotides line up with TRBD1. J was trimmed by 0 bases and V by 0 bases; bases with no gene match: 4. The CDR3 consists of 16 residues. Germline V gene data show CDR1 as LGHNA and CDR2 as YSLEER. CDR3 coding DNA: TGCGCCAGCAGCCAAGATTCACAGGGGATGAACACTGAAGCTTTCTTT. Residues: CASSQDSQGMNTEAFF.

The chain carries TRBV28 and TRBJ2-1; 10 positions agree with TRBD2. After removal of 5 bases from V and 4 bases from J, the junction contained 8 bases not matched to a gene. The germline V gene encodes CDR1 MDHEN and CDR2 SYDVKM. This CDR3 region has 16 residues. The CDR3 DNA reads as TGTGCCAGCAGTACCAGCACTAGCGGGAAGTACAATGAGCAGTTCTTC. Its translation: CASSTSTSGKYNEQFF.

CDR3 loop: CASRVSGLNTGELFF. CDR3 coding DNA: TGTGCCAGCAGAGTTAGCGGCTTGAACACCGGGGAGCTGTTTTTT. The gene calls are TRBV6-5 and TRBJ2-2; a possible D gene is TRBD2 (6 bases). V lost 6 bases to trimming and J lost 1 base, with 12 bases between them. CDR1 and CDR2 (germline): MNHEY, SVGAGI. CDR3 length equals 15 residues.

V is TRBV6-5 and J is TRBJ1-2; 10 bases are shared with TRBD1. The V and J ends lost 6 bases and 6 bases, in that order; junction bases with no gene match: 10. Per the germline V gene, CDR1 is MNHEY and CDR2 is SVGAGI. The CDR3 runs 15 residues. CDR3 nucleotide sequence: TGTGCCAGCAGGCGGGGAGCTGGGACAGGGGATGGCTACACCTTC. Residues: CASRRGAGTGDGYTF.

The chain recombines TRBV28 with TRBJ1-2; TRBD1 aligns across 10 bases. CDR1 and CDR2 from the germline V gene are MDHEN and SYDVKM. Trimming took 4 bases from V and 4 from J; bases not matched to a gene: 6. CDR3 length equals 15 residues. The chain's CDR3 is CASSSGQGGAYGYTF. As DNA, the CDR3 is TGTGCCAGCAGTTCCGGACAGGGGGGTGCCTATGGCTACACCTTC.

The J gene is TRBJ2-1, the V gene TRBV7-8; D remains ambiguous. The V gene's germline CDR1 is SGHVS and CDR2 FQNEAQ. V was shortened by 1 base and J by 10 bases, with 8 bases between the two germline ends. The CDR3 covers 12 residues. The CDR3 sequence is CASSLDYVEQFF. The CDR3 DNA reads as TGTGCCAGCAGCTTAGACTACGTCGAGCAGTTCTTC.

The rearrangement links TRBV5-5 to TRBJ2-7, with a weak D call TRBD1 (5 bases). From germline, CDR1 is SGHKS and CDR2 YYEKEE (reference sequence). V was pared by 0 bases and J by 0 bases, with 13 bases between. The CDR3 is made up of 16 amino acids. The CDR3 DNA reads TGTGCCAGCAGCTTGGTTCCCGACGACAGCTCCTACGAGCAGTACTTC. This gives the protein CASSLVPDDSSYEQYF.

The CDR3: CASSYSPTTPGTYTGELFF. As DNA, the CDR3 is TGTGCCAGCAGTTACTCCCCTACTACTCCCGGGACATACACCGGGGAGCTGTTTTTT. The V call is TRBV6-2 or TRBV6-3, the J call TRBJ2-2; D might be TRBD1 (6 bases). The CDR3 length is 19 residues. V shed 0 bases and J shed 3 bases, with 20 bases lying between them. Germline values: CDR1 MNHEY, CDR2 SVGEGT.

This chain joins TRBV29-1 and TRBJ2-5; 11 nucleotides align to TRBD2. The V and J ends lost 2 bases and 3 bases, in that order; junction bases with no gene match: 2. CDR1 is SQVTM and CDR2 is ANQGSEA in the germline V gene. The CDR3 spans 14 residues. This CDR3 reads CSVEPGLAEETQYF. For the CDR3, the DNA is TGCAGCGTTGAACCGGGACTAGCGGAAGAGACCCAGTACTTC. Complete variable domain (other parts from reference TRBV29-1 and TRBJ2-5): SAVISQKPSRDICQRGTSLTIQCQVDSQVTMMFWYRQQPGQSLTLIATANQGSEATYESGFVIDKFPISRPNLTFSTLTVSNMSPEDSSIYLCSVEPGLAEETQYFGPGTRLLVL.

This clone was counted once. In nucleotides, the CDR3 is TGTGCCATCAGTGTAGAACTCAATGAGCAGTTCTTC. This translates into CAISVELNEQFF. V usage is TRBV10-3 and J usage is TRBJ2-1; D is undetermined. CDR1 is ENHRY, CDR2 SYGVKD, per germline. V was trimmed by 4 bases and J by 6 bases, leaving 7 bases between them. The CDR3 is 12 amino acids.

V usage is TRBV19 and J usage is TRBJ1-5; tentative D call: TRBD1 (5 bases). CDR1 is LNHDA, CDR2 SQIVND, per germline (reference sequence). V was shortened by 6 bases and J by 7 bases, with 16 bases between the two germline ends. The CDR3 has 14 amino acids. CDR3 residues: CASRKEGVTQPQHF. The CDR3 DNA reads as TGTGCCAGTAGGAAGGAAGGGGTCACCCAGCCCCAGCATTTT.

The rearrangement links TRBV6-1 to TRBJ1-5; TRBD1 might be the D (5 bases). The CDR3 has 16 amino acids. Germline V gene sequence: CDR1 MNHNS, CDR2 SASEGT. The V end lost 1 base, the J end lost 5 bases, and 15 bases lay between the germline ends. The DNA for the CDR3 is TGTGCCAGCAGTGAAGAGCAGGGTTCACCCTATCAGCCCCAGCATTTT. Translation gives CASSEEQGSPYQPQHF.

The J gene is TRBJ1-5, the V gene TRBV4-1; D uncertain. The CDR3 length is 15 residues. Trimming removed 1 base from V and 1 base from J, with 8 bases in between. Germline values: CDR1 MGHRA, CDR2 YSYEKL. The CDR3 spells CASSQVTDSNQPQHF. In DNA, the CDR3 is TGCGCCAGCAGCCAAGTCACAGACAGCAATCAGCCCCAGCATTTT.

The V call is TRBV27, the J call TRBJ1-6, with a weak D call TRBD1 (6 bases). CDR3 length: 17 residues. Trimming removed 6 bases at V and 3 bases at J, with 18 bases between. Per the germline V gene, CDR1 is MNHEY and CDR2 is SMNVEV (reference sequence). The CDR3 protein is CASRQRPGQSYNSPLHF. The DNA for the CDR3 is TGTGCCAGCAGACAACGGCCCGGACAGAGCTATAATTCACCCCTCCACTTT.